A selection of T cell receptor beta chains follows, all from one sample in a study of T cells in Graves' hyperthyroidism and ophthalmopathy. TCRdb fed the multiplex PCR reads into MiXCR, producing one record per CDR3 protein. The table has approximately 590,000 distinct CDR3 sequences, approximately 14% seen once. The source material was blood. These receptors originate from a woman in her twenties or thirties with Graves' hyperthyroidism. Each CDR3 is given with its conserved first and last residue. D genes are given only for firm matches. Not all rows give a size; the values are once, few, many and, for expanded clones, a class.

j_call clone_size v_call cdr3_length d_call cdr3_aa cdr3_nt
TRBJ2-1 many TRBV6-6 13 NA CASSYSRHNEQFF TGTGCCAGCAGTTACTCGCGCCACAATGAGCAGTTCTTC
TRBJ2-2 NA TRBV5-1 15 TRBD1 CASSSTGEATGELFF TGCGCCAGCAGCTCGACAGGGGAGGCCACCGGGGAGCTGTTTTTT
TRBJ2-3 many TRBV27 16 TRBD2 CASSSETSGRADTQYF TGTGCCAGCAGTTCCGAGACTAGCGGGAGGGCAGATACGCAGTATTTT
TRBJ1-2 many TRBV18 13 TRBD1 CASSSRGRYGYTF TGTGCCAGCTCATCGAGGGGGCGCTATGGCTACACCTTC
TRBJ1-2 few TRBV10-3 15 TRBD1 CAISEQGASNYGYTF TGTGCCATCAGTGAGCAGGGGGCGAGTAACTATGGCTACACCTTC
TRBJ2-1 NA TRBV4-3 16 TRBD2 CASSQGWTSGYNEQFF TGCGCCAGCAGCCAAGGATGGACTAGCGGTTACAATGAGCAGTTCTTC
TRBJ2-1 many TRBV5-1 16 TRBD2 CASSSYLAGDYNEQFF TGCGCCAGCAGCAGCTACCTAGCGGGGGACTACAATGAGCAGTTCTTC
TRBJ1-2 NA TRBV24-1 15 NA CATSESSWGAHGYTF TGTGCCACCAGTGAGTCCTCCTGGGGGGCGCATGGCTACACCTTC
TRBJ2-7 many TRBV6-1 17 NA CASTSSLSGRLPYEQYF TGTGCCAGCACTTCAAGCTTATCGGGCCGCCTACCCTACGAGCAGTACTTC
TRBJ2-3 few TRBV12-3/TRBV12-4 14 NA CASSFTDGTDTQYF TGTGCCAGCAGTTTTACAGATGGCACAGATACGCAGTATTTT
TRBJ2-7 many TRBV6-6 16 TRBD2 CASSYSTGGRSYEQYF TGTGCCAGCAGTTACTCGACCGGCGGGAGGTCCTACGAGCAGTACTTC
TRBJ2-1 many TRBV7-6 17 NA CASSSDYGALLYNEQFF TGTGCCAGCAGCTCCGACTATGGTGCACTACTGTACAATGAGCAGTTCTTC
TRBJ1-1 many TRBV29-1 14 NA CSGVNTGRNTEAFF TGCAGCGGGGTGAATACTGGGAGGAACACTGAAGCTTTCTTT
TRBJ2-1 many TRBV7-9 14 NA CASSPDFGYNEQFF TGTGCCAGCAGTCCGGACTTCGGATACAATGAGCAGTTCTTC
TRBJ1-5 NA TRBV28 14 NA CASSETGINQPQHF TGTGCCAGCAGTGAGACAGGTATCAATCAGCCCCAGCATTTT
TRBJ2-1 many TRBV6-1 18 TRBD2 CASSAELGGGGPKNEQFF TGTGCCAGCAGTGCCGAATTGGGGGGGGGAGGGCCGAAGAATGAGCAGTTCTTC
TRBJ2-5 many TRBV2 13 NA CAGSHETQETQYF TGTGCCGGCAGTCACGAAACACAAGAGACCCAGTACTTC
TRBJ2-7 many TRBV7-8 13 TRBD2 CASTGSGSSEQYF TGTGCCAGCACGGGTAGCGGGAGTAGCGAGCAGTACTTC
TRBJ2-2 few TRBV6-1 17 TRBD2 CASSRVNLAGWTGELFF TGTGCCAGCAGCCGAGTGAATCTAGCGGGCTGGACCGGGGAGCTGTTTTTT
TRBJ1-1 many TRBV18 15 TRBD1 CASSLYRGQDTEAFF TGTGCCAGCTCGCTTTATCGGGGACAGGACACTGAAGCTTTCTTT
TRBJ2-3 many TRBV10-1 11 NA CASGTTDTQYF TGCGCCAGTGGGACGACAGATACGCAGTATTTT
TRBJ2-3 few TRBV10-3 16 NA CAISESERESTDTQYF TGTGCCATCAGTGAGTCGGAAAGGGAGAGCACAGATACGCAGTATTTT